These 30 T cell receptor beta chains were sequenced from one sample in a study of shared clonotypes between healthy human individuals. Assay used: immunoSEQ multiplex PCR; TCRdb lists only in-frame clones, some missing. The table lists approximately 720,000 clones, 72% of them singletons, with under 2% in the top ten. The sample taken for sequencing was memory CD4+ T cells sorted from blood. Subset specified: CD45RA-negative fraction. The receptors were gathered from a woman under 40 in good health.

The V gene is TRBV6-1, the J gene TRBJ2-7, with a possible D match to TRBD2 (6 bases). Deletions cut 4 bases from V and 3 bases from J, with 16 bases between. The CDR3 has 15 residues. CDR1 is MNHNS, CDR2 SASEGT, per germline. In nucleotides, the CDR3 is TGTGCCAGCAGTGGGTATCCGGTGGGGGGCTACGAGCAGTACTTC. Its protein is CASSGYPVGGYEQYF.

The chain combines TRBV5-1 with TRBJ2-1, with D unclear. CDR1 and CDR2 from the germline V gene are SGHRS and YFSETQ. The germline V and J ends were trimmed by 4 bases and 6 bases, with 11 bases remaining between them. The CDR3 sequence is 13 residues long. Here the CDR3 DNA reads TGCGCCAGCAGCATTCTCGACGCCAATGAGCAGTTCTTC. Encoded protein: CASSILDANEQFF.

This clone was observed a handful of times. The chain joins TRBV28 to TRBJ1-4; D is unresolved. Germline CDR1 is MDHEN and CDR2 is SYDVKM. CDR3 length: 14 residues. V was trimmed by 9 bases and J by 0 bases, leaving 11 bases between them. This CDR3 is CASIEGSTNEKLFF. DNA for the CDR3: TGTGCCAGTATTGAGGGATCAACTAATGAAAAACTGTTTTTT.

CDR3 bases: TGTGCCAGCAGATTAGCGGGAACTAGGCGGCCGGTAAGCTACGAGCAGTACTTC. Translated: CASRLAGTRRPVSYEQYF. V is TRBV28 and J is TRBJ2-7; 8 bases map to TRBD2. Trimming took 6 bases from V and 3 from J; bases not matched to a gene: 19. The CDR3 totals 18 residues. Per the germline V gene, CDR1 is MDHEN and CDR2 is SYDVKM.

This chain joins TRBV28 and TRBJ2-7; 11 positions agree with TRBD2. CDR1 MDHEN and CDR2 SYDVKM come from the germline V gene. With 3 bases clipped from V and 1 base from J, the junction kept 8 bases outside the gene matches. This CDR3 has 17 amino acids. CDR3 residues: CASSFKLIAGGSYEQYF. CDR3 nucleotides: TGTGCCAGCAGTTTCAAGTTGATAGCGGGAGGGTCCTACGAGCAGTACTTC.

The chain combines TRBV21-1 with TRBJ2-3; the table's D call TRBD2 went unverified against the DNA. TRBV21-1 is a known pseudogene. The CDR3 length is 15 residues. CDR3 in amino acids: CASSKTSGSTDTQYF. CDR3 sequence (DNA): TGTGCCAGCAGCAAGACTAGCGGGAGCACAGATACGCAGTATTTT.

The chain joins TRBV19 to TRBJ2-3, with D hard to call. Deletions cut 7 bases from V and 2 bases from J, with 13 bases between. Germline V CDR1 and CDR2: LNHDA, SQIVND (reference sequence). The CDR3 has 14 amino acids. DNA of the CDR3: TGTGCCAGTACCACGGGCTTACCCACAGATACGCAGTATTTT. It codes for CASTTGLPTDTQYF.

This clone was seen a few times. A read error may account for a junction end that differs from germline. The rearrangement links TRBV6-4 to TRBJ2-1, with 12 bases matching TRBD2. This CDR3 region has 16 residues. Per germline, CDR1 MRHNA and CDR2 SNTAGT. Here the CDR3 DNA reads TGTGCCAGCAGTTACTCTAGCGGGAGGGCGAGTAATGAGCAGTTCTTC. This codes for CASSYSSGRASNEQFF.

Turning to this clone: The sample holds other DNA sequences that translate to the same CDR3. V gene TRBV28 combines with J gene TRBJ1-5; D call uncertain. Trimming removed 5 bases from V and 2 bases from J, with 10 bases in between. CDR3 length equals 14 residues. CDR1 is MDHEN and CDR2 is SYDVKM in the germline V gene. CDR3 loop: CASSRGLGNQPQHF. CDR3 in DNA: TGTGCCAGCAGTAGAGGACTCGGCAATCAGCCCCAGCATTTT.

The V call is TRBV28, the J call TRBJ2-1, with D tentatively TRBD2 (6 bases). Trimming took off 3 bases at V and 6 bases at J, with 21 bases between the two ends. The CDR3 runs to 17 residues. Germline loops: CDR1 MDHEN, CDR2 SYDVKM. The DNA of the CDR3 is TGTGCCAGCAGTTTTGTATTAGGCAGGAGGGGATCCAATGAGCAGTTCTTC. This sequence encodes CASSFVLGRRGSNEQFF.

CDR3 residues: CAITDRGLFAAFF. The CDR3 nucleotides are TGTGCCATTACGGACAGGGGGCTTTTTGCGGCTTTCTTT. This chain joins TRBV28 and TRBJ1-1; 11 nucleotides match TRBD1. CDR3 size: 13 residues. Germline values: CDR1 MDHEN, CDR2 SYDVKM. Trimming took 10 bases from V and 11 from J; bases not matched to a gene: 12.

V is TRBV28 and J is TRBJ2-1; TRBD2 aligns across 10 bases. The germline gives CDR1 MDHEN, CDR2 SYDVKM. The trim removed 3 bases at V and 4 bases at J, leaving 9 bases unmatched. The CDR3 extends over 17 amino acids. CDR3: CASSFFSGRRAYNEQFF. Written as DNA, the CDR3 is TGTGCCAGCAGTTTTTTTAGCGGGAGGAGGGCTTACAATGAGCAGTTCTTC.

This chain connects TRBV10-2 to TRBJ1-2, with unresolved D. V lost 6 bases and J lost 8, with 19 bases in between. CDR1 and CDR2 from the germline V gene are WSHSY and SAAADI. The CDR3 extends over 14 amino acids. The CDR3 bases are TGCGCCAGCAGCATCATGGACCTACCCCGGGGCTACACCTTC. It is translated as CASSIMDLPRGYTF.

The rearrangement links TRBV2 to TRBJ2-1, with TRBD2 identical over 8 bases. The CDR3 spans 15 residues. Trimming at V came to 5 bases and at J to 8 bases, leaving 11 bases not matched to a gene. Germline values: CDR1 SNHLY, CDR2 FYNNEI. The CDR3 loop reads CASSRASGSWDEQFF. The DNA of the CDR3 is TGTGCCAGCAGTCGAGCGAGCGGGAGTTGGGATGAGCAGTTCTTC.

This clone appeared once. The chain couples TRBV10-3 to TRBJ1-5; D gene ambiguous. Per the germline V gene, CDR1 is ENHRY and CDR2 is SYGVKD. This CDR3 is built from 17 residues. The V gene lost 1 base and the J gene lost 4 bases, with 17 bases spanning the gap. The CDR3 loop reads CAISEFLLGSPNQPQHF. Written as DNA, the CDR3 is TGTGCCATCAGTGAGTTTCTCCTCGGGAGCCCTAATCAGCCCCAGCATTTT.

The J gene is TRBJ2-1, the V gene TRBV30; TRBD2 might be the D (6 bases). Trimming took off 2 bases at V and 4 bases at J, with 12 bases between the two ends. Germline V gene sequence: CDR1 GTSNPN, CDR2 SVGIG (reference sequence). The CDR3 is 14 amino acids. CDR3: CAWSRSGTYNEQFF. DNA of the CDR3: TGTGCCTGGAGTCGTAGCGGAACTTACAATGAGCAGTTCTTC. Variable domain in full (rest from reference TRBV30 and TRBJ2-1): SQTIHQWPATLVQPVGSPLSLECTVEGTSNPNLYWYRQAAGRGLQLLFYSVGIGQISSEVPQNLSASRPQDRQFILSSKKLLLSDSGFYLCAWSRSGTYNEQFFGPGTRLTVL.

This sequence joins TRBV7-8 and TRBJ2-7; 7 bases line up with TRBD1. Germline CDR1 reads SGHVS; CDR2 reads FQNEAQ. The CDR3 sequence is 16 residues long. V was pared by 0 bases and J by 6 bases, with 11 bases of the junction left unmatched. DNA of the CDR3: TGTGCCAGCAGCTTAGCGCTGGCTCAGGGGGATACCGAGCAGTACTTC. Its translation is CASSLALAQGDTEQYF.

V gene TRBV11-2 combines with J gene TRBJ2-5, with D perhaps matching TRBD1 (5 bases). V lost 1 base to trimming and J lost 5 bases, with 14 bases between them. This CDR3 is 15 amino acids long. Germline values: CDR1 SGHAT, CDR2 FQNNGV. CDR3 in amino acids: CASSLGVGERETQYF. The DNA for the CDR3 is TGTGCCAGCAGCTTAGGTGTAGGGGAAAGGGAGACCCAGTACTTC.

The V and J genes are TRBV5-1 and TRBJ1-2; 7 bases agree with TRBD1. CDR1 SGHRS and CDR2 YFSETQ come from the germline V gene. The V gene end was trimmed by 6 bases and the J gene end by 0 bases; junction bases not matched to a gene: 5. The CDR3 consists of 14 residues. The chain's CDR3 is CASTSGGTNYGYTF. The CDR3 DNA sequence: TGCGCCAGCACCTCAGGGGGGACTAACTATGGCTACACCTTC.

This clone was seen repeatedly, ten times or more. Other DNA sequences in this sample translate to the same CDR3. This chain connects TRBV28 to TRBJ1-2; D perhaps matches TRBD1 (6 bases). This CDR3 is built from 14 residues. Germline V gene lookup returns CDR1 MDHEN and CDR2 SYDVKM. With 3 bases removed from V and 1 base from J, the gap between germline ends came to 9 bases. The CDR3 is CASSLGANNYGYTF. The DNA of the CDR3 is TGTGCCAGCAGTTTGGGGGCGAATAACTATGGCTACACCTTC.

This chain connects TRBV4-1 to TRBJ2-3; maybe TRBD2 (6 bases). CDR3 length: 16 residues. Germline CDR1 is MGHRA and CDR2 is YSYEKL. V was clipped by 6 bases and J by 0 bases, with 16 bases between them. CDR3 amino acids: CASSPWAGRSTDTQYF. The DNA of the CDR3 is TGCGCCAGCAGTCCTTGGGCGGGACGAAGCACAGATACGCAGTATTTT.

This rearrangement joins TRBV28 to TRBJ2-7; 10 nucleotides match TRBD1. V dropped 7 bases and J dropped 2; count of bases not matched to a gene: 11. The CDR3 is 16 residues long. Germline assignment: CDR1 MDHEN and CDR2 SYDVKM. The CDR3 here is CASTAPIGQGAYEQYF. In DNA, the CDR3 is TGTGCCAGCACCGCACCGATCGGACAGGGGGCCTACGAGCAGTACTTC.

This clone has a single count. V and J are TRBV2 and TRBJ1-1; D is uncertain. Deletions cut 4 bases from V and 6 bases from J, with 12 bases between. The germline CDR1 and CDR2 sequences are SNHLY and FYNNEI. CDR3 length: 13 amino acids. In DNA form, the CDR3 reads TGTGCCAGCAGTGGAAGCGGGGTGCCTGAAGCTTTCTTT. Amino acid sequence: CASSGSGVPEAFF. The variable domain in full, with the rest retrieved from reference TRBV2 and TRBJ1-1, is EPEVTQTPSHQVTQMGQEVILRCVPISNHLYFYWYRQILGQKVEFLVSFYNNEISEKSEIFDDQFSVERPDGSNFTLKIRSTKLEDSAMYFCASSGSGVPEAFFGQGTRLTVV.

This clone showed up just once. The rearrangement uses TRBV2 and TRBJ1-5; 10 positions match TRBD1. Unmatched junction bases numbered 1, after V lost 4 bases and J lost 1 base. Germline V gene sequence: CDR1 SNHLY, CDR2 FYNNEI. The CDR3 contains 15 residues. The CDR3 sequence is CASSGQGASNQPQHF. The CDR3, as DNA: TGTGCCAGCAGTGGACAGGGGGCCAGCAATCAGCCCCAGCATTTT.

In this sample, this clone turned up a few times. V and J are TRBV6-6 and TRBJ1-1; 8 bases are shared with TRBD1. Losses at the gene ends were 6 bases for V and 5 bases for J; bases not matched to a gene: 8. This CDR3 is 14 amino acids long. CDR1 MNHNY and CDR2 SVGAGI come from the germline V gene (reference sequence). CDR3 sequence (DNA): TGTGCCAGCAGACGCCAACAGGGGGATACTGAAGCTTTCTTT. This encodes CASRRQQGDTEAFF.

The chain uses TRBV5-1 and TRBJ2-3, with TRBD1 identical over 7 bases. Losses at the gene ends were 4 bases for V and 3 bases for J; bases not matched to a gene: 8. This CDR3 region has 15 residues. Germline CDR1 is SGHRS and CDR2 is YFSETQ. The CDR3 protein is CASSAMDRQTDTQYF. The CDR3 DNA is TGCGCCAGCAGCGCCATGGACAGGCAGACAGATACGCAGTATTTT.

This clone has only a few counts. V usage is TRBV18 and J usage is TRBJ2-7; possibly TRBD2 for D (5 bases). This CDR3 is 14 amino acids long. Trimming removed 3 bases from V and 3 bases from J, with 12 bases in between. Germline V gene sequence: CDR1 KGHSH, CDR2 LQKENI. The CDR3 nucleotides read TGTGCCAGCTCACCGCACGAGGGATACTACGAGCAGTACTTC. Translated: CASSPHEGYYEQYF.

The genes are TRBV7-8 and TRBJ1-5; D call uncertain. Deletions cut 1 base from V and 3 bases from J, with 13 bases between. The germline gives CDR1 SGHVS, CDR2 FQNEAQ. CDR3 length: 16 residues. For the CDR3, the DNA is TGTGCCAGCAGCTTAGTAGGCGGTCCTCCCAATCAGCCCCAGCATTTT. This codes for CASSLVGGPPNQPQHF.

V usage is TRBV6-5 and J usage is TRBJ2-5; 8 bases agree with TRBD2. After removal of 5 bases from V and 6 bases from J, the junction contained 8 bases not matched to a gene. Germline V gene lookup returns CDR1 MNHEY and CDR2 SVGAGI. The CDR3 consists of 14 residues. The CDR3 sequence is CASSSGRAGKTQYF. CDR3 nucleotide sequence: TGTGCCAGCAGTAGCGGGAGAGCGGGAAAGACCCAGTACTTC.

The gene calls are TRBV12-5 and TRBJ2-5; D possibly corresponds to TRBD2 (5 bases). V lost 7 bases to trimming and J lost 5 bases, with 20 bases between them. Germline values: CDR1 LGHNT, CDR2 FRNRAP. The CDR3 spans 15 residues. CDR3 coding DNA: TGTGCTAGTGCCCTAGGTCATGGAGGAAGGGAGACCCAGTACTTC. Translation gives CASALGHGGRETQYF.